This passage covers 20 T cell receptor beta chains from one sample sequenced in a study of sequential checkpoint blockade in melanoma. Treatment in this sample: randomized to nivolumab then ipilimumab (arm A) or the reverse (arm B). Clones were read by immunoSEQ multiplex PCR, and TCRdb kept only the in-frame ones, dropping some. The profile shows 25,000 to 35,000 clones, about 77% of them singletons. This specimen was CD8+ T cells sorted from blood (inferred from file names), taken from a patient given nivolumab and ipilimumab in sequence. The receptors were gathered from a human donor with melanoma.

This chain joins TRBV28 and TRBJ2-7; D gene uncertain. The CDR3 loop spans 14 amino acids. CDR1 is MDHEN and CDR2 is SYDVKM in the germline V gene. The ends were cut back, 5 bases at V and 4 bases at J, with 15 bases in the middle. CDR3: CASSTPWAFYEQYF. CDR3 nucleotide sequence: TGTGCCAGCAGTACTCCCTGGGCCTTTTACGAGCAGTACTTC.

This clone was counted once. V and J are TRBV5-1 and TRBJ2-5; 7 bases match TRBD2. Looked up from germline, CDR1 is SGHRS and CDR2 is YFSETQ. This CDR3 comprises 14 residues. Trimming cost V 4 bases and J 0 bases; bases outside gene matches: 3. The CDR3 region has the DNA TGCGCCAGCAGCATGAGCGGGAACCAAGAGACCCAGTACTTC. Translated: CASSMSGNQETQYF.

The V gene is TRBV7-3, the J gene TRBJ1-1; D unresolved. The CDR3 extends over 11 amino acids. The germline CDR1 and CDR2 sequences are SGHTA and FQGTGA. V was shortened by 4 bases and J by 6 bases, with 6 bases between the two germline ends. CDR3 sequence (DNA): TGTGCCAGCAGCTCCTCCTCTGAAGCTTTCTTT. It codes for CASSSSSEAFF.

The chain joins TRBV10-3 to TRBJ2-3, with 7 bases lining up with TRBD1. The germline V gene has CDR1 ENHRY and CDR2 SYGVKD. Losses at the gene ends were 0 bases for V and 2 bases for J; bases not matched to a gene: 2. This CDR3 is built from 15 residues. This chain's CDR3 is CAISESGQATDTQYF. CDR3 coding DNA: TGTGCCATCAGTGAGTCAGGACAGGCCACAGATACGCAGTATTTT.

This clone was counted a few times. The CDR3 spells CASSPYSGSLYEQYF. For the CDR3, the DNA is TGTGCCAGCAGTCCCTACTCCGGGAGCCTATACGAGCAGTACTTC. The chain employs TRBV27 and TRBJ2-7; D is perhaps TRBD2 (6 bases). This CDR3 region has 15 residues. V was cut by 5 bases and J by 4 bases, with 18 bases left in between. Per the germline V gene, CDR1 is MNHEY and CDR2 is SMNVEV (reference sequence).

The V and J genes are TRBV7-9 and TRBJ2-1; 7 bases agree with TRBD2. V shed 8 bases, J shed 7 bases, and the junction held 11 bases outside the gene matches. Germline CDR1 SEHNR, CDR2 FQNEAQ (reference sequence). This CDR3 comprises 14 residues. The CDR3 protein is CASSGGSTLNEQFF. The CDR3 DNA reads TGTGCCAGCTCGGGCGGGAGTACTTTGAATGAGCAGTTCTTC. Supplemented by reference TRBV7-9 and TRBJ2-1, the full variable domain reads DTGVSQNPRHKITKRGQNVTFRCDPISEHNRLYWYRQTLGQGPEFLTYFQNEAQLEKSRLLSDRFSAERPKGSFSTLEIQRTEQGDSAMYLCASSGGSTLNEQFFGPGTRLTVL.

The chain uses TRBV28 and TRBJ2-1, with 12 bases aligning to TRBD2. Germline CDR1 and CDR2: MDHEN and SYDVKM. The CDR3 is 15 residues long. The J segment lost 3 bases and the V segment lost 6 bases, leaving 3 bases of the junction unmatched. Here the CDR3 reads CASRVLAGGYNEQFF. For the CDR3, the DNA is TGTGCCAGCAGAGTACTAGCGGGAGGCTACAATGAGCAGTTCTTC.

The rearrangement links TRBV6-4 to TRBJ2-1; 7 bases match TRBD2. The V gene's germline CDR1 is MRHNA and CDR2 SNTAGT. This CDR3 is 15 amino acids long. V lost 6 bases, J lost 5 bases, and 10 bases stayed unmatched. The chain's CDR3 is CASREGRAGHNEQFF. The CDR3 DNA sequence: TGTGCCAGCAGGGAGGGGAGGGCCGGCCACAATGAGCAGTTCTTC.

This clone was observed a handful of times. The V call is TRBV29-1, the J call TRBJ2-7; 8 bases map to TRBD1. V lost 4 bases and J lost 4; bases outside the gene matches: 12. The CDR3 has 15 residues. Germline lookup yields CDR1 SQVTM and CDR2 ANQGSEA. This chain's CDR3 is CSVVSRGRGVYEQYF. DNA for the CDR3: TGCAGCGTTGTGTCCAGGGGGCGCGGTGTATACGAGCAGTACTTC.

This chain connects TRBV7-2 to TRBJ2-1; 9 bases align to TRBD1. Trimming removed 2 bases from V and 3 bases from J; junction bases left unmatched: 5. Germline loops: CDR1 SGHTA, CDR2 FQGNSA. The CDR3 runs to 16 residues. CDR3 amino acids: CASSLPMTGGYNEQFF. The CDR3 coding sequence is TGTGCCAGCAGCTTACCTATGACAGGGGGCTACAATGAGCAGTTCTTC. The full variable domain, with the rest looked up from reference TRBV7-2 and TRBJ2-1, is GAGVSQSPSNKVTEKGKDVELRCDPISGHTALYWYRQSLGQGLEFLIYFQGNSAPDKSGLPSDRFSAERTGGSVSTLTIQRTQQEDSAVYLCASSLPMTGGYNEQFFGPGTRLTVL.

The J gene is TRBJ2-1, the V gene TRBV6-5; D is uncertain. Looked up from germline, CDR1 is MNHEY and CDR2 is SVGAGI. CDR3 length: 14 amino acids. With 0 bases removed from V and 6 bases from J, the gap between germline ends came to 9 bases. The CDR3 coding sequence is TGTGCCAGCAGTTACTCGGGCAGGCTCAATGAGCAGTTCTTC. This translates into CASSYSGRLNEQFF.

This clone was counted between two and nine times. The genes are TRBV29-1 and TRBJ1-1; D is ambiguous. Looked up from germline, CDR1 is SQVTM and CDR2 is ANQGSEA. The CDR3 has 14 amino acids. Trimming cost V 6 bases and J 3 bases, with 17 bases left between them. Here the CDR3 reads CSVLEGGRDTEAFF. CDR3 sequence (DNA): TGCAGCGTCCTCGAGGGAGGGAGGGACACTGAAGCTTTCTTT.

The chain is built from TRBV4-3 and TRBJ1-1; 7 nucleotides agree with TRBD1. The V segment lost 4 bases and the J segment 4 bases; nucleotides outside the gene matches: 9. Germline CDR1 LGHNA, CDR2 YSLEER. CDR3 length: 15 amino acids. CDR3 nucleotides: TGCGCCAGCAGCCGGAATGACAGGGCGAGCACTGAAGCTTTCTTT. This codes for CASSRNDRASTEAFF.

CDR3 protein: CASRGTGETDTQYF. The CDR3 region has the DNA TGTGCCAGCAGGGGGACAGGTGAAACAGATACGCAGTATTTT. This chain connects TRBV6-1 to TRBJ2-3; 8 bases fit TRBD1. V gave up 6 bases and J gave up 3 bases; unmatched junction bases: 5. CDR1 is MNHNS, CDR2 SASEGT, per germline. This CDR3 has 14 amino acids.

The chain is built from TRBV29-1 and TRBJ2-7; 7 bases line up with TRBD1. The J segment lost 3 bases and the V segment lost 4 bases, leaving 6 bases of the junction unmatched. CDR1 SQVTM and CDR2 ANQGSEA come from the germline V gene. The CDR3 is 13 amino acids. This CDR3 is CSVGQGAIYEQYF. CDR3 in DNA: TGCAGCGTTGGACAGGGAGCCATCTACGAGCAGTACTTC.

This rearrangement joins TRBV27 to TRBJ2-5; no reliable D call. The CDR3 is made up of 13 amino acids. Germline assignment: CDR1 MNHEY and CDR2 SMNVEV (reference sequence). The germline V and J ends were trimmed by 5 bases and 0 bases, with 7 bases remaining between them. CDR3 region: CASSPKYQETQYF. CDR3 bases: TGTGCCAGCAGTCCTAAGTACCAAGAGACCCAGTACTTC.

Concerning this clone itself: At one of its ends the junction is not consistent with the germline gene, which may arise from a read error. This chain links TRBV7-7 with TRBJ2-5, with D possibly TRBD1 on 5 matching bases. This CDR3 comprises 13 residues. Germline values: CDR1 SSHAT, CDR2 FNYEAQ (reference sequence). The CDR3 reads CASSPDSGETQYF. The CDR3 region has the DNA TGTGCTAGCAGCCCCGACAGTGGCGAGACCCAGTACTTC. The full variable domain, with the rest looked up from reference TRBV7-7 and TRBJ2-5, is GAGVSQSPRYKVTKRGQDVTLRCDPISSHATLYWYQQALGQGPEFLTYFNYEAQPDKSGLPSDRFSAERPEGSISTLTIQRTEQRDSAMYRCASSPDSGETQYFGPGTRLLVL.

J is TRBJ2-7 and V is TRBV4-3; TRBD1 might be the D (6 bases). The germline gives CDR1 LGHNA, CDR2 YSLEER. V lost 0 bases to trimming and J lost 0 bases, with 18 bases between them. CDR3 length: 18 residues. The CDR3, as DNA: TGCGCCAGCAGCCAAGATTTGGTTCTTGGGACATACTCCTACGAGCAGTACTTC. Its protein is CASSQDLVLGTYSYEQYF.

The chain is built from TRBV2 and TRBJ1-2; TRBD1 agrees at 8 bases. This CDR3 is 13 amino acids long. Germline assignment: CDR1 SNHLY and CDR2 FYNNEI. Losses at the gene ends were 5 bases for V and 4 bases for J; bases not matched to a gene: 3. CDR3 protein: CASSYRGSYGYTF. The CDR3 region has the DNA TGTGCCAGCAGTTACAGGGGGTCCTATGGCTACACCTTC.

V is TRBV7-2 and J is TRBJ2-5; no clear D. Trimming removed 5 bases at V and 4 bases at J, with 11 bases between. CDR1 and CDR2 from the germline V gene are SGHTA and FQGNSA. The CDR3 extends over 13 amino acids. The chain's CDR3 is CASSIGRGETQYF. CDR3 coding DNA: TGTGCCAGCAGCATAGGACGAGGAGAGACCCAGTACTTC.